This is a list of T cell receptor beta chains from one sample in a study of shared clonotypes between healthy human individuals. Libraries were prepared by immunoSEQ multiplex PCR; TCRdb keeps only in-frame clonotypes and omits some of them. The repertoire holds some 700,000 clones, with 90% as singletons. Sequenced: memory CD8+ T cells from PBMCs. The receptors shown here come from a man aged 18 to 30 in good health. Some clones in this sample may be carry-over from other donors' samples. CDR3s include the opening cysteine and the closing phenylalanine or tryptophan. The D gene is left open where the match is weak. Not all rows give a size; the values are once, few, many and, for expanded clones, a class.

J | size | V | D | DNA | CDR3
TRBJ1-5 | NA | TRBV7-6 | TRBD1 | TGTGCCAGCAGCTTTGGACAGGGGCCAAGCAATCAGCCCCAGCATTTT | CASSFGQGPSNQPQHF
TRBJ1-2 | NA | TRBV7-9 | NA | TGTGCCAGCAGCCCCTGGGACCGATCATATGGCTACACCTTC | CASSPWDRSYGYTF
TRBJ2-5 | NA | TRBV1 | NA | TGCACCAGCAGCCAAGCCTTGGCAGCTGGGGAAGAGACCCAGTACTTC | CTSSQALAAGEETQYF
TRBJ2-5 | NA | TRBV21-1 | NA | TGTGCCAGCAGCAAAGTAGGAGCGGCACAAGAGACCCAGTACTTC | CASSKVGAAQETQYF
TRBJ2-1 | NA | TRBV19 | NA | TGTGCCAGTAGTACCTACTCGGCTTACAATGAGCAGTTCTTC | CASSTYSAYNEQFF
TRBJ2-1 | NA | TRBV29-1 | TRBD2 | TGCAGCGTTGTAGACGGGAGGGCTAGCAGCCTTGAGCAGTTCTTC | CSVVDGRASSLEQFF
TRBJ1-2 | NA | TRBV6-5 | TRBD1 | TGTGCCAGCAGCGATGGGACAGAGTATGGCTACACCTTC | CASSDGTEYGYTF
TRBJ1-2 | NA | TRBV7-2 | NA | TGTGCCAGCAGCCCCCCCCAGGCAGGCTACACCTTC | CASSPPQAGYTF
TRBJ2-1 | NA | TRBV7-6 | NA | TGTGCCAGCAGCTTACTTTTCAATGGGGAACGGCAAGCACACAATGAGCAGTTCTTC | CASSLLFNGERQAHNEQFF
TRBJ1-1 | NA | TRBV21-1 | NA | TGTGCCAGCAGCAAAGCGGGGGACAGGGCCACTGAAGCTTTCTTT | CASSKAGDRATEAFF
TRBJ2-2 | NA | TRBV5-4 | TRBD2 | TGTGCCAGCAGCCCTTGGGGACTAGCGGGAAACACCGGGGAGCTGTTTTTT | CASSPWGLAGNTGELFF
TRBJ1-5 | NA | TRBV9 | TRBD1 | TGTGCCAGCAGCACAGGACAGGTAAATCAGCCCCAGCATTTT | CASSTGQVNQPQHF
TRBJ2-7 | NA | TRBV28 | NA | TGTGCCAGCAGTTTGATTTCCTACGAGCAGTACTTC | CASSLISYEQYF
TRBJ1-2 | NA | TRBV27 | NA | TGTGCCAGCAGTTTAGCCGCAACAAGATATGGCTACACCTTC | CASSLAATRYGYTF
TRBJ2-2 | NA | TRBV28 | NA | TGTGCCAGCAGTTTAATTGGGGGAGAGAACACCGGGGAGCTGTTTTTT | CASSLIGGENTGELFF
TRBJ2-7 | NA | TRBV6-1 | TRBD2 | TGTGCCAGCAGTCCCCTGCGGGAGCTTGTGGTTGAGCAGTACTTC | CASSPLRELVVEQYF
TRBJ2-2 | NA | TRBV10-1 | TRBD2 | TGCGCCAGCAGCGACCAGACTAGCGAGACCGGGGAGCTGTTTTTT | CASSDQTSETGELFF
TRBJ2-3 | NA | TRBV11-1 | NA | TGTGCCAGCAGCTTAGGGGCCGGGGGCGCAAGGACAGATACGCAGTATTTT | CASSLGAGGARTDTQYF
TRBJ2-7 | NA | TRBV9 | NA | TGTGCCAGCAGCGTAGGAACAGGTCCCTCCTACGAGCAGTACTTC | CASSVGTGPSYEQYF
TRBJ2-7 | NA | TRBV28 | NA | TGTGCCAGCAGTTTAGTCCTTACAAGCGAGCAGTACTTC | CASSLVLTSEQYF
TRBJ2-3 | NA | TRBV28 | TRBD1 | TGTGCCAGCACTAAACGGCGAGCAGGGGGCATCACAGATACGCAGTATTTT | CASTKRRAGGITDTQYF
TRBJ1-1 | many | TRBV16 | NA | TGTGCCAGCAGCCAAACGGGGTATGAAGCTTTCTTT | CASSQTGYEAFF